A single sample is the source of the 4 T cell receptor beta chains below, sequenced in a study of cytomegalovirus exposure and HLA in healthy donors. Primers included in the PCR were 60 Vbeta and 13 Jbeta primers. TCRdb's table, derived via immunoSEQ multiplex PCR, lists solely in-frame clones and lacks some. The data contain over 60,000 clones, about 75% of them singletons. Input material: PBMCs. All receptors derive from a young man in good health and CMV-seronegative.

This rearrangement joins TRBV28 to TRBJ1-1, with D unclear. Germline V CDR1 and CDR2: MDHEN, SYDVKM. V was shortened by 3 bases and J by 4 bases, with 6 bases between the two germline ends. This CDR3 spans 12 amino acids. Here the CDR3 reads CASSFRATEAFF. Here the CDR3 DNA reads TGTGCCAGCAGTTTCCGAGCCACTGAAGCTTTCTTT.

The chain recombines TRBV2 with TRBJ2-7; maybe TRBD1 (5 bases). The CDR3 is 14 amino acids. V was clipped by 7 bases and J by 3 bases, with 16 bases between them. Germline-derived CDR1 and CDR2 are SNHLY and FYNNEI. The CDR3 nucleotides are TGTGCCAGCACCGAGGTAGGGGTGGTCTACGAGCAGTACGTC. It encodes CASTEVGVVYEQYV.

This clone was detected only once. The chain joins TRBV7-3 to TRBJ2-1; 8 nucleotides align to TRBD1. J lost 2 bases, V lost 5 bases, and 5 bases had no gene match. Germline CDR1 reads SGHTA; CDR2 reads FQGTGA. CDR3 size: 15 residues. The CDR3 protein is CASSLDREAYNEQFF. Here the CDR3 DNA reads TGTGCCAGCAGCCTGGACAGGGAGGCCTACAATGAGCAGTTCTTC.

The chain links TRBV6-1 to TRBJ2-1; 11 bases map to TRBD2. CDR3 length: 13 amino acids. The ends lost 4 bases at V and 14 bases at J; junction bases unmatched: 7. Germline V CDR1 and CDR2: MNHNS, SASEGT. CDR3 protein: CASSGLAGGDEFF. CDR3 DNA sequence: TGTGCCAGCAGTGGGCTAGCGGGGGGCGATGAGTTCTTC.